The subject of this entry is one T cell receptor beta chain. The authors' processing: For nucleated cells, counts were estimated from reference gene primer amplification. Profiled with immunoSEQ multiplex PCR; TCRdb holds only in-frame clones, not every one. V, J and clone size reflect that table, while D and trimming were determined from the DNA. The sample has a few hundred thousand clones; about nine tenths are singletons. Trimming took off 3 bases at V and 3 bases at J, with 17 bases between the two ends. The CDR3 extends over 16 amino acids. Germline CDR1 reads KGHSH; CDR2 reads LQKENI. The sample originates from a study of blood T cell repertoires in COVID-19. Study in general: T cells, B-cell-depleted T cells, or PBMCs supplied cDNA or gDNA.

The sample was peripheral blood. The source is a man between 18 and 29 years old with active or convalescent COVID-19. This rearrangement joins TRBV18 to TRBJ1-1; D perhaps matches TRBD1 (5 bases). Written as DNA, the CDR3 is TGTGCCAGCTCACCCCGGCGGGGGATCAGACACACTGAAGCTTTCTTT. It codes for CASSPRRGIRHTEAFF.